This TCR beta chain was recovered during a study of cytomegalovirus exposure and HLA in healthy donors. Findings and limits, study-wide: Three of the chains that were CMV-associated were confirmed in vitro to be specific for CMV antigens.

Assay: immunoSEQ multiplex PCR; the TCRdb copy retains only in-frame clones and omits some. This sample has 71,000 or so clones, with over 85% found just once. Germline V lookup: CDR1 GTSNPN, CDR2 SVGIG (reference sequence). The CDR3 consists of 14 residues. Trimming pared 4 bases from V and 2 bases from J, leaving 14 bases between. Of note for this clone: Its cognate antigen is unknown.

The origin of this receptor is a man aged 18 to 29 in good health and CMV-seropositive. The gene calls are TRBV30 and TRBJ1-1; D is ambiguous. Sequenced material: PBMCs. CDR3 coding DNA: TGTGCCTGGATGAAGGGAGTCGTTAACACTGAAGCTTTCTTT. This translates into CAWMKGVVNTEAFF.